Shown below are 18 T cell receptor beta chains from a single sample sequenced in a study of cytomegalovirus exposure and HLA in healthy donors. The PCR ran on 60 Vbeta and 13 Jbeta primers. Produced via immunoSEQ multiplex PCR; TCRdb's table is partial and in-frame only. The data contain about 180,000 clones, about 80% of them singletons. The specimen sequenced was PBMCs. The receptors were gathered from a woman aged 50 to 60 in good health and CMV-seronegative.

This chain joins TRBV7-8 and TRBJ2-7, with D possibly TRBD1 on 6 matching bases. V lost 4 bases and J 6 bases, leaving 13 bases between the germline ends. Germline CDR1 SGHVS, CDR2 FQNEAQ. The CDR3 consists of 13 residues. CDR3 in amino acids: CASSSTGISEQYF. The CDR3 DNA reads TGTGCCAGCAGCTCGACAGGAATCAGCGAGCAGTACTTC. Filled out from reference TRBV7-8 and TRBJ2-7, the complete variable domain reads GAGVSQSPRYKVAKRGQDVALRCDPISGHVSLFWYQQALGQGPEFLTYFQNEAQLDKSGLPSDRFFAERPEGSVSTLKIQRTQQEDSAVYLCASSSTGISEQYFGPGTRLTVT.

Here the CDR3 reads CASSSTSGGTGELFF. In DNA form, the CDR3 reads TGTGCCAGCAGTTCGACTAGCGGGGGGACCGGGGAGCTGTTTTTT. J is TRBJ2-2 and V is TRBV2; 13 bases line up with TRBD2. The CDR3 runs 15 residues. V shed 5 bases and J 5 bases; nucleotides not matched to a gene: 2. Germline V gene sequence: CDR1 SNHLY, CDR2 FYNNEI.

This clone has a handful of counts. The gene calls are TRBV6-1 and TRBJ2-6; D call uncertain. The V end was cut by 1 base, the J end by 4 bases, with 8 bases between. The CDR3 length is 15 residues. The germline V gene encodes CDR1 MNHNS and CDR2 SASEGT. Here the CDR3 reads CASSEVEFGANVLTF. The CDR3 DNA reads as TGTGCCAGCAGTGAAGTTGAGTTCGGGGCCAACGTCCTGACTTTC.

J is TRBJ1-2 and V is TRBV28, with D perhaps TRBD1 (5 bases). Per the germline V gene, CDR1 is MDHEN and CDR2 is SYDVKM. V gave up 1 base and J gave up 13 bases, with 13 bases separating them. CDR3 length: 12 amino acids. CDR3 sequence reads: CASSLFRGGTTF. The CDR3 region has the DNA TGTGCCAGCAGTTTATTTCGTGGCGGGACCACCTTC.

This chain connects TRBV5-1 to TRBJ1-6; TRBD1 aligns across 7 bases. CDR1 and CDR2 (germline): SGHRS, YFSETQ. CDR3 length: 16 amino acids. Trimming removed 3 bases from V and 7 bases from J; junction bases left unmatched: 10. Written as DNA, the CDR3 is TGCGCCAGCAGCTCCGGTACAGGGGAAAGAAATTCACCCCTCCACTTT. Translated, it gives CASSSGTGERNSPLHF.

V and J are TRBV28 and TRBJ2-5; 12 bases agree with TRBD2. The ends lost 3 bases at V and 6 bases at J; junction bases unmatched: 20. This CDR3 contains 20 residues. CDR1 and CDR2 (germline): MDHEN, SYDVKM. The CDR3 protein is CASSFVHGAQTSGSFKTQYF. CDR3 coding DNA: TGTGCCAGCAGTTTCGTTCACGGGGCCCAGACTAGCGGGAGTTTCAAGACCCAGTACTTC.

CDR3 sequence reads: CASSFLQGAGNEQFF. The CDR3 region has the DNA TGTGCCAGCAGCTTTCTACAGGGGGCAGGTAATGAGCAGTTCTTC. The chain couples TRBV7-3 to TRBJ2-1, with 9 nucleotides matching TRBD1. The junction had 7 bases not matched to a gene; V was cut back by 3 bases and J by 7 bases. The CDR3 sequence is 15 residues long. The germline gives CDR1 SGHTA, CDR2 FQGTGA.

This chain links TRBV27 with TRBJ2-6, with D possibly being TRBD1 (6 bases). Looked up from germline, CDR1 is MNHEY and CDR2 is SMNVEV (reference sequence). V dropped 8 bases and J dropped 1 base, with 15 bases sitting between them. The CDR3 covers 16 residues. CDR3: CASGQPLGSGANVLTF. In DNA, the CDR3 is TGTGCCAGCGGACAGCCTCTAGGGTCTGGGGCCAACGTCCTGACTTTC.

CDR3 loop: CASSIVGADGELFF. DNA for the CDR3: TGTGCCAGTAGTATAGTGGGGGCGGACGGGGAGCTGTTTTTT. The rearrangement uses TRBV19 and TRBJ2-2, with a possible D match to TRBD1 (6 bases). CDR3 size: 14 residues. Germline loops: CDR1 LNHDA, CDR2 SQIVND (reference sequence). V lost 1 base and J 7 bases, leaving 10 bases between the germline ends.

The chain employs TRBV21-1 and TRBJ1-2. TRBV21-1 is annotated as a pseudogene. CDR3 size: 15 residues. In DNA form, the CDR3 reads TGTGCCAGCAGCAAAGTTTTCGGTTGCCAATATGGCTACACCTTC. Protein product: CASSKVFGCQYGYTF.

CDR3 nucleotides: TGTGCCAGCAGCTTTGGTGGGACAGGGGGATACGAGCAGTACTTC. Protein sequence: CASSFGGTGGYEQYF. The chain carries TRBV12-1 and TRBJ2-7; TRBD1 is the table's D call and was not checked against the DNA. TRBV12-1 counts as a pseudogene. The CDR3 is made up of 15 amino acids.

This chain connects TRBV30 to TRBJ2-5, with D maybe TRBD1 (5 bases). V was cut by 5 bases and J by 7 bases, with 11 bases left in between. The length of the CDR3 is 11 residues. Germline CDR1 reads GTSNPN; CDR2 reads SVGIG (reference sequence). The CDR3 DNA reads TGTGCCTGGCTCCAGGGTCTGACCCAGTACTTC. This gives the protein CAWLQGLTQYF.

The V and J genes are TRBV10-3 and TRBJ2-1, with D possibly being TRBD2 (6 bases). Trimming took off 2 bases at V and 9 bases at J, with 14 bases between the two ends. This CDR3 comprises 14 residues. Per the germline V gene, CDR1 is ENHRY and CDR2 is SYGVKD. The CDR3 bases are TGTGCCATCAGTGAGGCGGGACCACGGGGTGAGCAGTTCTTC. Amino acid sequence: CAISEAGPRGEQFF.

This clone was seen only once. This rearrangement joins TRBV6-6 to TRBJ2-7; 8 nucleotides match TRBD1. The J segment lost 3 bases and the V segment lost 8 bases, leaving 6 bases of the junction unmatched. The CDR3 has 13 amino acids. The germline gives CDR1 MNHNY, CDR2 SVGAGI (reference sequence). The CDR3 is CASEDRAVYEQYF. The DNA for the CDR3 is TGTGCCAGCGAGGACAGGGCCGTCTACGAGCAGTACTTC.

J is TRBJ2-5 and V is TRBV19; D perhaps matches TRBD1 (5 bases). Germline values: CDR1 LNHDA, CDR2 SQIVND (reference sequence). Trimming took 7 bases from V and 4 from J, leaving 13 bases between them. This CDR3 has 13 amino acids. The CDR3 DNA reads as TGTGCCAGTACCCCCCAGGGTAGAGAGACCCAGTACTTC. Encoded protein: CASTPQGRETQYF.

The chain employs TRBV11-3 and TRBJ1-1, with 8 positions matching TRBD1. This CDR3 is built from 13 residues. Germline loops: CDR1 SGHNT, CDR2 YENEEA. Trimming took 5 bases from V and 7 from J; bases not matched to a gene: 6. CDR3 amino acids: CASSLDRVGEAFF. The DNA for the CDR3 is TGTGCCAGCAGCCTGGACAGGGTTGGTGAAGCTTTCTTT.

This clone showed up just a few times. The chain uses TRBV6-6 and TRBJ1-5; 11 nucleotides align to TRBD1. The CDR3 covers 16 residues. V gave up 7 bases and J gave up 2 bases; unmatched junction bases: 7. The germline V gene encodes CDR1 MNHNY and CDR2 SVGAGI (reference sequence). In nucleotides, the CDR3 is TGTGCCAGCACCGAGGGACAGGGGGTCGGCAATCAGCCCCAGCATTTT. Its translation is CASTEGQGVGNQPQHF.

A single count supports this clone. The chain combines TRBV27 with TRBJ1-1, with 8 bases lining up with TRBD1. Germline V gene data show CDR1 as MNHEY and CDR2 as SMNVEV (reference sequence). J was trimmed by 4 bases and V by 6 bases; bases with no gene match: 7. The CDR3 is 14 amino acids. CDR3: CASSHQGARTEAFF. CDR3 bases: TGTGCCAGCAGCCATCAGGGGGCGCGCACTGAAGCTTTCTTT.